These T cell receptor beta chains were read from a single sample in a study of CDR3 diversity in severe acne. TCRdb reprocessed the PCR reads via MiXCR and lists one record per CDR3 protein. Here the sample spans more than 80,000 distinct CDR3 sequences, approximately 49% being singletons. The sample consisted of blood. The receptor source for this set is a male donor with severe acne vulgaris. Each CDR3 is given with its conserved first and last residue.

v_call: TRBV7-9
j_call: TRBJ2-6
cdr3_aa: CASSSLGTVSLGANVLTF

v_call: TRBV25-1
j_call: TRBJ2-1
cdr3_aa: CASSDSSNEQFF

v_call: TRBV2
j_call: TRBJ1-6
cdr3_aa: CASKEGGESPLHF

v_call: TRBV5-8
j_call: TRBJ2-5
cdr3_aa: CASSLGLALETQYF

v_call: TRBV15
j_call: TRBJ2-1
cdr3_aa: CATSRGGAGGLSNEQFF

v_call: TRBV20-1
j_call: TRBJ1-6
cdr3_aa: CSARDGVGSPLHF

v_call: TRBV11-2
j_call: TRBJ1-2
cdr3_aa: CASSSPSGHYGYTF

v_call: TRBV11-2
j_call: TRBJ1-1
cdr3_aa: CASSFGQNTEAFF

v_call: TRBV10-3
j_call: TRBJ1-1
cdr3_aa: CASSTGVGNTEAFF

v_call: TRBV6-4
j_call: TRBJ1-1
cdr3_aa: CASSASGGVTEAFF

v_call: TRBV6-2/TRBV6-3
j_call: TRBJ2-1
cdr3_aa: CASSYDGRTNEQFF

v_call: TRBV9
j_call: TRBJ2-1
cdr3_aa: CASSVEGGGINNEQFF

v_call: TRBV19
j_call: TRBJ2-7
cdr3_aa: CASSTSGAEQYF

v_call: TRBV3-1
j_call: TRBJ1-5
cdr3_aa: CASSQAGGAQHF

v_call: TRBV28
j_call: TRBJ2-5
cdr3_aa: CASTSYTALALMGSQYF

v_call: TRBV24-1
j_call: TRBJ2-1
cdr3_aa: CATSAEGTGRDNEQFF

v_call: TRBV29-1
j_call: TRBJ2-7
cdr3_aa: CSVEDEQGPDEQYF

v_call: TRBV20-1
j_call: TRBJ2-1
cdr3_aa: CSAKGEGREQFF

v_call: TRBV7-9
j_call: TRBJ1-2
cdr3_aa: CASSPDGSGGYTF

v_call: TRBV6-1
j_call: TRBJ2-1
cdr3_aa: CASSASTGPPYNEQFF

v_call: TRBV24-1
j_call: TRBJ2-7
cdr3_aa: CATSAGGRTSYEQYF

v_call: TRBV12-3/TRBV12-4
j_call: TRBJ1-2
cdr3_aa: CASRSLREAVYGYTF

v_call: TRBV28
j_call: TRBJ1-4
cdr3_aa: CASSSSPGRREKLFF

v_call: TRBV6-6
j_call: TRBJ2-1
cdr3_aa: CASKVTRFSNQPFF

v_call: TRBV7-3
j_call: TRBJ2-7
cdr3_aa: CASSISGTGQYF

v_call: TRBV20-1
j_call: TRBJ2-7
cdr3_aa: CSAQGPTLSYEQYF

v_call: TRBV7-2
j_call: TRBJ2-7
cdr3_aa: CASSSTRTGFKQYF

v_call: TRBV29-1
j_call: TRBJ2-5
cdr3_aa: CSVEPGRIQETQYF

v_call: TRBV7-9
j_call: TRBJ1-1
cdr3_aa: CASGAMMNTEAFF

v_call: TRBV11-1
j_call: TRBJ2-7
cdr3_aa: CASSSTSFYEQYF

v_call: TRBV7-9
j_call: TRBJ1-1
cdr3_aa: CASSSGPSKVTEAFF

v_call: TRBV5-4
j_call: TRBJ2-1
cdr3_aa: CASSSGRREGEQFF

v_call: TRBV7-2
j_call: TRBJ2-5
cdr3_aa: CASSRLAPRMQETQYF

v_call: TRBV4-2
j_call: TRBJ2-1
cdr3_aa: CASSEQGRNEQFF

v_call: TRBV5-1
j_call: TRBJ1-4
cdr3_aa: CASSLRTRNEKLFF

v_call: TRBV19
j_call: TRBJ2-7
cdr3_aa: CASSIGRDSGYEQYF

v_call: TRBV13
j_call: TRBJ2-5
cdr3_aa: CASSYLQETQYF

v_call: TRBV5-1
j_call: TRBJ2-7
cdr3_aa: CASSAGSDHEQYF

v_call: TRBV2
j_call: TRBJ1-4
cdr3_aa: CASSRQSTNEKLFF